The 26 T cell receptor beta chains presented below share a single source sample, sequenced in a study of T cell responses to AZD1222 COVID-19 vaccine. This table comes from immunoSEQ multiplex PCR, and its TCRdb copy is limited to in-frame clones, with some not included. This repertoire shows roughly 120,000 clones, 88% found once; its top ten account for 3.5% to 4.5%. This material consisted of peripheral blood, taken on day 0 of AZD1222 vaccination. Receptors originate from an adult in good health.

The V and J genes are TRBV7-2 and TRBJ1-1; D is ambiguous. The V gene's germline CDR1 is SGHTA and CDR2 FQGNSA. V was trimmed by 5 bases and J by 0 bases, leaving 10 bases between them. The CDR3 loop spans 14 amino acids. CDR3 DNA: TGTGCCAGCAGCCCAAGCAGTATGAACACTGAAGCTTTCTTT. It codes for CASSPSSMNTEAFF.

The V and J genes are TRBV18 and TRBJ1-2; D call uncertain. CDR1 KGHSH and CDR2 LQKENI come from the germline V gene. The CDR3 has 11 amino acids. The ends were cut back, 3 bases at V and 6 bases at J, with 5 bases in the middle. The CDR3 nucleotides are TGTGCCAGCTCACCGCAGAATGGCTACACCTTC. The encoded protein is CASSPQNGYTF.

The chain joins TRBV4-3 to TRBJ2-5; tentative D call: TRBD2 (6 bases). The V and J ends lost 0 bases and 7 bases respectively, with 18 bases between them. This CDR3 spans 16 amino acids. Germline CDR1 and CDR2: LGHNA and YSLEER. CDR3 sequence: CASSQDPRGAEGTQYF. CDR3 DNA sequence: TGCGCCAGCAGCCAAGACCCGAGAGGGGCGGAGGGGACCCAGTACTTC.

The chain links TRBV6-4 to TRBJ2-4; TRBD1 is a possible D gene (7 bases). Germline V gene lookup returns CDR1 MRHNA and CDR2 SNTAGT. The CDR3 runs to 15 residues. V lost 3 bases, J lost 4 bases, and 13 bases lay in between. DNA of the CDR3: TGTGCCAGCAGTGAAGGGCAGGGGGGAAAAAACATTCAGTACTTC. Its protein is CASSEGQGGKNIQYF.

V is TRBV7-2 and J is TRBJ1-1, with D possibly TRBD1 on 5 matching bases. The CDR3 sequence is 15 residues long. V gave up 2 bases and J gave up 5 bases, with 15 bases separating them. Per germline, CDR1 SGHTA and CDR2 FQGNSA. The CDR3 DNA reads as TGTGCCAGCAGCTTACGGGCCTGGTGGGGGACTGAAGCTTTCTTT. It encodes CASSLRAWWGTEAFF.

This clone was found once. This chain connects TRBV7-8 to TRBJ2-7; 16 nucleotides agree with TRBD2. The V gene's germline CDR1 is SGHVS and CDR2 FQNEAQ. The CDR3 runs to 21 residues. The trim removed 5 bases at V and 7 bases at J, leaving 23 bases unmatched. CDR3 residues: CASSRGGLAGGPGWGLEEQYF. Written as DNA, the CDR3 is TGTGCCAGCAGCCGAGGGGGACTAGCGGGAGGGCCTGGTTGGGGCCTGGAGGAGCAGTACTTC.

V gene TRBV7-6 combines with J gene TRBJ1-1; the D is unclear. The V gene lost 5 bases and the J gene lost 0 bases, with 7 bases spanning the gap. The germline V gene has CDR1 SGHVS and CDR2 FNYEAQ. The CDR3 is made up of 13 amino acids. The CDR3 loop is CASSPGLNTEAFF. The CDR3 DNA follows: TGTGCCAGCAGCCCAGGACTGAACACTGAAGCTTTCTTT.

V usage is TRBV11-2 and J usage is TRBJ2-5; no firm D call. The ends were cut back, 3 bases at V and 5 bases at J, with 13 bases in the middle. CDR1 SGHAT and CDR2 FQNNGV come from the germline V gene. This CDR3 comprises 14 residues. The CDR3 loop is CASSFSIGWETQYF. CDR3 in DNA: TGTGCCAGCAGCTTTAGCATAGGGTGGGAGACCCAGTACTTC.

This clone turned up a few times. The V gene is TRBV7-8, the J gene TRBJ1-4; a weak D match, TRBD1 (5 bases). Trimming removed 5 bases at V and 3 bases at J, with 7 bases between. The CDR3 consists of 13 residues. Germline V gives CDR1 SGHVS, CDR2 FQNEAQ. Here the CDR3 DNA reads TGTGCCAGCAGCCGACAGTCTAATGAAAAACTGTTTTTT. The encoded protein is CASSRQSNEKLFF. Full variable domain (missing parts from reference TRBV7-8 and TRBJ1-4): GAGVSQSPRYKVAKRGQDVALRCDPISGHVSLFWYQQALGQGPEFLTYFQNEAQLDKSGLPSDRFFAERPEGSVSTLKIQRTQQEDSAVYLCASSRQSNEKLFFGSGTQLSVL.

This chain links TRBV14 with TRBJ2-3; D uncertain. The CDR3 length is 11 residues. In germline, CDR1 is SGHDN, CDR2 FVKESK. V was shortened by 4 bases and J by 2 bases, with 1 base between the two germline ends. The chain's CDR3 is CASSLTDTQYF. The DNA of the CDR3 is TGTGCCAGCAGCCTCACAGATACGCAGTATTTT.

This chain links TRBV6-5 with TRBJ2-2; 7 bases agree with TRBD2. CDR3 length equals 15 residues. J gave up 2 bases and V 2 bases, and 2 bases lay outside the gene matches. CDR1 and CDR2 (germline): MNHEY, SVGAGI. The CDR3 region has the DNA TGTGCCAGCAGTTACGGCGGGGGTAACACCGGGGAGCTGTTTTTT. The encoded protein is CASSYGGGNTGELFF.

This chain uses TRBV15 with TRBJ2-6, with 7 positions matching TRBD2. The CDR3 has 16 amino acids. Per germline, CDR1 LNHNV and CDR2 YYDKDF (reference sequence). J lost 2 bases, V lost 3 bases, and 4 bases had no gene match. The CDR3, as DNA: TGTGCCACCAGCAGCCATGCGGGGGCTGGGGCCAACGTCCTGACTTTC. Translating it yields CATSSHAGAGANVLTF. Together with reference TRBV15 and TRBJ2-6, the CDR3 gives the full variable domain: DAMVIQNPRYQVTQFGKPVTLSCSQTLNHNVMYWYQQKSSQAPKLLFHYYDKDFNNEADTPDNFQSRRPNTSFCFLDIRSPGLGDTAMYLCATSSHAGAGANVLTFGAGSRLTVL.

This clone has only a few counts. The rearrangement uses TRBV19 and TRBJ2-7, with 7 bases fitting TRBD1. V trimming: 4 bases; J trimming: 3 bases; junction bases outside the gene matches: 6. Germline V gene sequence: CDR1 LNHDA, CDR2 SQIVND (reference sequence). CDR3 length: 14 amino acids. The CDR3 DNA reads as TGTGCCAGTAGTAACCCCCGGACAGGCTACGAGCAGTACTTC. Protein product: CASSNPRTGYEQYF.

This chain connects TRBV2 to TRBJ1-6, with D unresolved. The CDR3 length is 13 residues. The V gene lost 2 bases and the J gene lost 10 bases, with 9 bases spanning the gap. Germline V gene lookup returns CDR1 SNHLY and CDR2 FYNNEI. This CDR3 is CASSEIGYSPLHF. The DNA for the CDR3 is TGTGCCAGCAGTGAAATTGGATACTCACCCCTCCACTTT.

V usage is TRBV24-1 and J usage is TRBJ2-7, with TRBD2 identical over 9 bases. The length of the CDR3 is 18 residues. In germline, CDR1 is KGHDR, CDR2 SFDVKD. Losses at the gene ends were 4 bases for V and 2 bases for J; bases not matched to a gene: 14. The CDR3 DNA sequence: TGTGCCACCAGTGACGCCTCCCTTGGGGCGGGGGGGACCTACGAGCAGTACTTC. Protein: CATSDASLGAGGTYEQYF.

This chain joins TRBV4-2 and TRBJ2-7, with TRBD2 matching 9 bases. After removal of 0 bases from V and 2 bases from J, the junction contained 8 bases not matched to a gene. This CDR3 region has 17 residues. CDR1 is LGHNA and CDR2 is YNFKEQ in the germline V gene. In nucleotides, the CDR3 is TGTGCCAGCAGCCAAGAAATGATAGCTAGCGGGACCTACGAGCAGTACTTC. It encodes CASSQEMIASGTYEQYF.

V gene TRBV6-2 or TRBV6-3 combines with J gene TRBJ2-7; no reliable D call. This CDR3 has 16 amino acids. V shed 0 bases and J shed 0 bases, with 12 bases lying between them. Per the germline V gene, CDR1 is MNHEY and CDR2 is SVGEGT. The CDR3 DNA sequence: TGTGCCAGCAGTTACTCGATAGGCCGGAACTCCTACGAGCAGTACTTC. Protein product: CASSYSIGRNSYEQYF.

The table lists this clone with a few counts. CDR3 coding DNA: TGTGCCAGCAGCCCACGGGACAGACGTTATAGCAATCAGCCCCAGCATTTT. It specifies CASSPRDRRYSNQPQHF. The chain couples TRBV12-1 to TRBJ1-5; the tabulated D call, TRBD1, remains unverified against the DNA. TRBV12-1 is shown as a pseudogene. The CDR3 extends over 17 amino acids.

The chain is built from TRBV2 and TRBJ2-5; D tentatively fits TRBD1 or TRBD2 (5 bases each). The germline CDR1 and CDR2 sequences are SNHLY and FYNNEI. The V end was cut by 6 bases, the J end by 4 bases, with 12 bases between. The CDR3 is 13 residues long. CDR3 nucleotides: TGTGCCAGCAGCGTTGGGGGTGCAGAGACCCAGTACTTC. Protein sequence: CASSVGGAETQYF.

The chain's CDR3 is CASSLEGGRVGSPLHF. CDR3 DNA sequence: TGTGCCAGCAGCCTCGAAGGGGGTAGGGTCGGATCACCCCTCCACTTT. The genes are TRBV13 and TRBJ1-6; possibly TRBD1 for D (6 bases). Trimming removed 5 bases at V and 10 bases at J, with 21 bases between. The CDR3 length is 16 residues. Germline V CDR1 and CDR2: PRHDT, FYEKMQ (reference sequence).

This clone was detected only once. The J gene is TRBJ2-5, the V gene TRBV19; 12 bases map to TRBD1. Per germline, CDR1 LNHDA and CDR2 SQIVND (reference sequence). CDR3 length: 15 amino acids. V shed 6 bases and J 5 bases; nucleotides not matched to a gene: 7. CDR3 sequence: CASRAGQGATETQYF. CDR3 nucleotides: TGTGCCAGTAGGGCGGGACAGGGGGCGACCGAGACCCAGTACTTC. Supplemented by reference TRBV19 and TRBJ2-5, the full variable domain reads DGGITQSPKYLFRKEGQNVTLSCEQNLNHDAMYWYRQDPGQGLRLIYYSQIVNDFQKGDIAEGYSVSREKKESFPLTVTSAQKNPTAFYLCASRAGQGATETQYFGPGTRLLVL.

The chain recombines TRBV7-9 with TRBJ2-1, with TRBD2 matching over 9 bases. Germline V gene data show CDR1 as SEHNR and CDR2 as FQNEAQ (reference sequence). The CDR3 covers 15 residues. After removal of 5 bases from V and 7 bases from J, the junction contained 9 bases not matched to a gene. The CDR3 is CASSGLSGSGNEQFF. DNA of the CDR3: TGTGCCAGCAGCGGCCTTAGCGGGAGTGGTAATGAGCAGTTCTTC.

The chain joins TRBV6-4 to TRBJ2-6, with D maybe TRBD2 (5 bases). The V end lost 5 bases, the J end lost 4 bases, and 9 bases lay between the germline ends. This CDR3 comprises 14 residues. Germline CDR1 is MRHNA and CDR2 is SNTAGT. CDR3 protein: CASSHERGANVLTF. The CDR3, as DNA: TGTGCCAGCAGTCACGAGCGGGGGGCCAACGTCCTGACTTTC.

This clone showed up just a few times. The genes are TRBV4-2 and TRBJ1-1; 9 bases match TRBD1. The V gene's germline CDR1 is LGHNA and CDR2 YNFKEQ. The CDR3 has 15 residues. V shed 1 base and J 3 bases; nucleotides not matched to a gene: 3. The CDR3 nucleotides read TGTGCCAGCAGCCAAGGTACAGGGGGCCACACTGAAGCTTTCTTT. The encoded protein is CASSQGTGGHTEAFF.

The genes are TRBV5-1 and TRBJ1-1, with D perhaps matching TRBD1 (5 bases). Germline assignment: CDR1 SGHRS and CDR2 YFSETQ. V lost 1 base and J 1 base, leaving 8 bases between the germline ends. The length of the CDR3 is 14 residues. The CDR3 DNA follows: TGCGCCAGCAGCTTGTATGGGGGGAACACTGAAGCTTTCTTT. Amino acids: CASSLYGGNTEAFF. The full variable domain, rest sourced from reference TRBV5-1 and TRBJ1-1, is KAGVTQTPRYLIKTRGQQVTLSCSPISGHRSVSWYQQTPGQGLQFLFEYFSETQRNKGNFPGRFSGRQFSNSRSEMNVSTLELGDSALYLCASSLYGGNTEAFFGQGTRLTVV.

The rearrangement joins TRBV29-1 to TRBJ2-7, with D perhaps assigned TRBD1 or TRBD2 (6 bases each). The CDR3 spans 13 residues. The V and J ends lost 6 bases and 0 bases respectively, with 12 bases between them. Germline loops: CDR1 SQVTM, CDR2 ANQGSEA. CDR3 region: CSVVAGHSYEQYF. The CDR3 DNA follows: TGCAGCGTCGTTGCGGGACACTCCTACGAGCAGTACTTC.